This TCR beta chain was found in a study of blood T cell repertoires in COVID-19. Study at large: The samples span acute and convalescent COVID-19 from the United States, Italy and Spain. In each case, the material was cDNA or gDNA derived from T cells, B-cell-depleted T cells, or PBMCs.

Trimming stripped 8 bases from V and 0 bases from J, with 17 bases between. Germline CDR1 is SGHDN and CDR2 is FVKESK. This CDR3 comprises 16 residues. Seattle patients were enrolled during active infection and followed longitudinally. Per the authors' pipeline: By means of reference gene primer amplification, nucleated cell counts were estimated. Method: immunoSEQ multiplex PCR; TCRdb's copy keeps in-frame clones and lacks some. V, J and clone size were drawn from that table, and D and trimming were deduced from the DNA. The sample contains roughly 240,000 clones, 85% of which appear only once. The V call is TRBV14, the J call TRBJ2-1; a weak D match, TRBD1 (6 bases). The sequenced sample consisted of peripheral blood. The TCR originated in a man in his fifties with COVID-19, enrolled during active disease. The CDR3 region is CASAHLRGSSYNEQFF. The CDR3 DNA is TGTGCCAGCGCTCATCTGAGGGGGAGCTCCTACAATGAGCAGTTCTTC.